This T cell receptor beta chain was sequenced during a study of human T cells and chemical hapten exposure. Study information: Yields of TCR per sample differed, chiefly owing to small differences in pooled library volume.

Individual cDNA molecules received unique molecular identifiers in the library. TCRdb reanalysed the RACE reads using MiXCR and keeps one entry per CDR3 protein. Among about 98,000 distinct CDR3 sequences listed, 10% to 14% were seen once. Time point reported: pre-sensitization, week 0. The treatment here: therapeutic diphenylcyclopropenone sensitization with weekly scalp DPC. The CDR3 totals 16 residues. Losses at the gene ends were 3 bases for V and 2 bases for J; bases not matched to a gene: 10. This sequence was found in a woman aged 55-75 years with alopecia areata. Some clones in this sample may be carry-over from other donors' samples. V and J are TRBV12-3 or TRBV12-4 and TRBJ2-7, with TRBD1 matching over 7 bases. Sequenced material: whole blood, taken in connection with sensitization to the hapten diphenylcyclopropenone (DPC). The CDR3 DNA follows: TGTGCCAGCAGTTTCGGCACAGGGGCCGCTGCCTACGAGCAGTACTTC. Amino acids: CASSFGTGAAAYEQYF.